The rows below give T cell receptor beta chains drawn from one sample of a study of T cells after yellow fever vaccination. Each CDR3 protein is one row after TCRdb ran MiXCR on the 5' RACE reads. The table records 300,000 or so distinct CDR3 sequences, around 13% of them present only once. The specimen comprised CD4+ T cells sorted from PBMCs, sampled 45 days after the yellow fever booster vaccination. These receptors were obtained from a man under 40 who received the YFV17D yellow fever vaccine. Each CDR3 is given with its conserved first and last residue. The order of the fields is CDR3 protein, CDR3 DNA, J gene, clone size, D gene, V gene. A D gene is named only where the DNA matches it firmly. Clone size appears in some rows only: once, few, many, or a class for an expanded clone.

CASGRLAGEGEQFF | TGTGCCAGCGGAAGACTAGCGGGAGAGGGTGAGCAGTTCTTC | TRBJ2-1 | few | TRBD2 | TRBV6-2/TRBV6-3
CASSSTGAQFF | TGTGCCAGCAGCTCCACAGGAGCGCAGTTCTTC | TRBJ2-1 | few | . | TRBV7-8
CASSRDREPGGTQYF | TGTGCCAGCAGCCGCGATAGAGAACCCGGGGGTACGCAGTATTTT | TRBJ2-3 | few | . | TRBV4-2
CSARDSRVPNEQFF | TGCAGTGCTAGAGATTCAAGGGTACCCAATGAGCAGTTCTTC | TRBJ2-1 | . | . | TRBV20-1
CATESGYNEQFF | TGTGCCACCGAAAGCGGATACAATGAGCAGTTCTTC | TRBJ2-1 | . | . | TRBV24-1
CARSRETQYF | TGCGCCAGGTCCCGGGAGACCCAGTACTTC | TRBJ2-5 | . | . | TRBV23-1
CSVARLSSYEQYF | TGCAGCGTTGCGCGACTTAGCTCCTACGAGCAGTACTTC | TRBJ2-7 | few | . | TRBV29-1
CSASSSGVTYEQYF | TGCAGTGCTAGTTCTAGCGGAGTAACCTACGAGCAGTACTTC | TRBJ2-7 | few | TRBD2 | TRBV20-1
CASRNRNTGELFF | TGTGCCAGCAGAAACAGGAACACCGGGGAGCTGTTTTTT | TRBJ2-2 | . | . | TRBV6-2/TRBV6-3
CASRTTGGIQTQYF | TGTGCCAGCAGAACGACAGGGGGGATACAGACCCAGTACTTC | TRBJ2-5 | few | TRBD1 | TRBV7-2
CASRQSGEETQYF | TGTGCCAGCAGGCAATCAGGGGAAGAGACCCAGTACTTC | TRBJ2-5 | . | . | TRBV2
CSAGLARPGEQFF | TGCAGTGCGGGACTAGCCCGACCGGGTGAGCAGTTCTTC | TRBJ2-1 | medium-sized | TRBD2 | TRBV20-1
CASSLVGGKGSYEQYF | TGTGCCAGCAGCTTAGTGGGTGGGAAAGGTTCCTACGAGCAGTACTTC | TRBJ2-7 | few | . | TRBV7-6
CSASTLLDPPTQYF | TGCAGTGCTAGTACCCTACTCGATCCCCCGACCCAGTACTTC | TRBJ2-5 | . | . | TRBV20-1
CATSIGSAGTDTQYF | TGTGCCACCAGCATAGGTTCAGCGGGCACAGATACGCAGTATTTT | TRBJ2-3 | . | . | TRBV24-1
CASSVLAGAGKNIQYF | TGTGCCAGCAGCGTCCTAGCGGGAGCTGGCAAAAACATTCAGTACTTC | TRBJ2-4 | . | TRBD2 | TRBV9
CASSELETNAEAFF | TGTGCCAGCAGTGAGCTTGAAACGAACGCCGAAGCTTTCTTT | TRBJ1-1 | . | . | TRBV25-1
CASRTGGPGELFF | TGCGCCAGCAGGACAGGGGGCCCCGGGGAGCTGTTTTTT | TRBJ2-2 | few | TRBD1 | TRBV5-1
CASRPGDGYEQYF | TGTGCCAGCAGACCCGGGGACGGCTACGAGCAGTACTTC | TRBJ2-7 | few | . | TRBV12-3/TRBV12-4
CSARDRSHKETQYF | TGCAGTGCTAGAGATCGGAGCCACAAAGAGACCCAGTACTTC | TRBJ2-5 | many | . | TRBV20-1
CAISEVGAKNIQYF | TGTGCCATCAGTGAAGTGGGAGCCAAAAACATTCAGTACTTC | TRBJ2-4 | . | . | TRBV10-3
CASSFAGEAKNIQYF | TGTGCCAGCAGCTTCGCGGGAGAGGCCAAAAACATTCAGTACTTC | TRBJ2-4 | few | TRBD2 | TRBV7-9
CASSLEGAGSGANVLTF | TGTGCCAGCAGCTTAGAGGGGGCTGGCTCTGGGGCCAACGTCCTGACTTTC | TRBJ2-6 | . | TRBD1 | TRBV7-6
CATSDPSGRASNEQFF | TGTGCCACCAGTGATCCGAGCGGGAGGGCCAGCAATGAGCAGTTCTTC | TRBJ2-1 | . | TRBD2 | TRBV24-1
CASSFKGTGKGDTQYF | TGTGCCAGCAGCTTCAAAGGGACAGGGAAGGGAGATACGCAGTATTTT | TRBJ2-3 | many | TRBD1 | TRBV7-2
CASSRTGEEETQYF | TGTGCCAGCAGTAGGACAGGGGAGGAAGAGACCCAGTACTTC | TRBJ2-5 | many | . | TRBV21-1
CASSLAAGLGTQYF | TGTGCCAGCAGCTTAGCGGCAGGTCTGGGGACCCAGTACTTC | TRBJ2-5 | few | . | TRBV11-2
CASSFRAQETQYF | TGTGCCAGCAGTTTCCGCGCACAAGAGACCCAGTACTTC | TRBJ2-5 | few | . | TRBV12-3/TRBV12-4
CASSSSPAGGRNTQYF | TGTGCCAGCAGCTCGTCCCCGGCGGGAGGGAGGAATACGCAGTATTTT | TRBJ2-3 | . | TRBD2 | TRBV7-2
CASSRDSGRGDNEQFF | TGTGCCAGCAGCCGTGATAGCGGGAGGGGGGACAATGAGCAGTTCTTC | TRBJ2-1 | . | TRBD2 | TRBV5-4
CASSLTGFSYNEQFF | TGTGCCAGCAGTTTAACGGGGTTCTCCTACAATGAGCAGTTCTTC | TRBJ2-1 | few | . | TRBV12-3/TRBV12-4
CASSPGTYNEQFF | TGTGCCAGCAGTCCAGGGACCTACAATGAGCAGTTCTTC | TRBJ2-1 | many | . | TRBV12-3/TRBV12-4
CASSFIGSPYNEQFF | TGTGCCAGCAGCTTTATCGGGAGCCCCTACAATGAGCAGTTCTTC | TRBJ2-1 | . | . | TRBV5-4
CSAPALASSYNEQFF | TGCAGTGCGCCCGCCCTAGCGAGCTCCTACAATGAGCAGTTCTTC | TRBJ2-1 | few | . | TRBV20-1
CSVERGVNYGYTF | TGCAGCGTTGAGCGGGGGGTGAACTATGGCTACACCTTC | TRBJ1-2 | few | . | TRBV29-1
CSDTKGTSGLRNEQFF | TGCAGCGACACAAAAGGGACTAGTGGACTTCGGAATGAGCAGTTCTTC | TRBJ2-1 | few | TRBD2 | TRBV29-1
CASSFITSGRTYGELFF | TGTGCCAGCAGTTTCATTACGAGCGGGAGGACCTACGGGGAGCTGTTTTTT | TRBJ2-2 | few | TRBD2 | TRBV12-3/TRBV12-4
CASSLLLTPSEQYF | TGTGCCAGCAGCTTATTGTTAACACCCAGCGAGCAGTACTTC | TRBJ2-7 | . | . | TRBV7-2
CASSQILAGGDHEQYF | TGTGCCAGCAGTCAAATTCTAGCGGGAGGCGACCACGAGCAGTACTTC | TRBJ2-7 | . | TRBD2 | TRBV6-1
CASSLESGFEQYF | TGTGCCAGCAGCTTAGAGTCCGGGTTCGAGCAGTACTTC | TRBJ2-7 | few | . | TRBV7-8
CASSLRLAEQFF | TGTGCCAGCAGCCTCCGCCTAGCCGAGCAGTTCTTC | TRBJ2-1 | . | . | TRBV14
CASSVGAWRENTGELFF | TGTGCCAGCAGCGTCGGCGCCTGGCGGGAGAACACCGGGGAGCTGTTTTTT | TRBJ2-2 | . | . | TRBV5-4
CASSLRETVNYEQYF | TGTGCCAGCAGCTTAAGGGAGACAGTTAACTACGAGCAGTACTTC | TRBJ2-7 | few | . | TRBV7-2
CSVAVQAGTQYF | TGCAGCGTTGCGGTTCAGGCAGGGACCCAGTACTTC | TRBJ2-5 | medium-sized | . | TRBV29-1
CASSPDSWAYEQYF | TGTGCCAGTTCTCCGGACAGTTGGGCCTACGAGCAGTACTTC | TRBJ2-7 | few | . | TRBV6-1
CASSLGQTPDTQYF | TGCGCCAGCAGCTTGGGGCAGACGCCAGATACGCAGTATTTT | TRBJ2-3 | . | . | TRBV5-1
CAISGGGVYSYEQYF | TGTGCCATCAGTGGGGGGGGAGTCTACTCCTACGAGCAGTACTTC | TRBJ2-7 | . | TRBD2 | TRBV10-3